This TCR beta chain comes out of a study of cytomegalovirus exposure and HLA in healthy donors. Findings and limits, study-wide: In an earlier analysis, about 87% or about 30%: the productive usage of most TCR beta V segments.

In its sample, this clone was seen many times. What it binds is unknown. PCR amplification relied on 60 Vbeta primers (plus 13 Jbeta primers). Method: immunoSEQ multiplex PCR; TCRdb's copy keeps in-frame clones and lacks some. The sample records 110,000 to 150,000 clones, less than 85% being singletons. V was pared by 2 bases and J by 2 bases, with 8 bases between. This CDR3 has 13 residues. Germline loops: CDR1 SGHNT, CDR2 YYREEE (reference sequence). The sample consisted of PBMCs. The receptor's source is a woman aged 60-75 years in good health and CMV-seropositive. The chain combines TRBV5-4 with TRBJ2-7; D call uncertain. CDR3 coding DNA: TGTGCCAGCAGCTTAAGAGGAGCCTACGAGCAGTACTTC. The encoded protein is CASSLRGAYEQYF.